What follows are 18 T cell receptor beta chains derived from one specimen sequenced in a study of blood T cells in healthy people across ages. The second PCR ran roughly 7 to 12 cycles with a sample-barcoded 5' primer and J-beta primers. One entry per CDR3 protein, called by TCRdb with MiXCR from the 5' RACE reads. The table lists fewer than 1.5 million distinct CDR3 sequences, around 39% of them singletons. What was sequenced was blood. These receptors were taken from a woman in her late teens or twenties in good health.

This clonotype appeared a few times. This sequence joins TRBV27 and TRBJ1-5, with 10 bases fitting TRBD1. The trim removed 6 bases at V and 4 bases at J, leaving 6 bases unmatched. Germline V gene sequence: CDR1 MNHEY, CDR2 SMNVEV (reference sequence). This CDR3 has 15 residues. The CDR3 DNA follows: TGTGCCAGCAGGGCCGGGACAGGGGCAAATCAGCCCCAGCATTTT. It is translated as CASRAGTGANQPQHF.

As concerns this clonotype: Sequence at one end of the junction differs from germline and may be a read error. As DNA, the CDR3 is TGTGCCAGCGGTTTAGTCGGCCAGAACACTGAAGCTTTCTTT. The encoded protein is CASGLVGQNTEAFF. The gene calls are TRBV12-3 or TRBV12-4 and TRBJ1-1; D remains unclear. The CDR3 is 14 residues long.

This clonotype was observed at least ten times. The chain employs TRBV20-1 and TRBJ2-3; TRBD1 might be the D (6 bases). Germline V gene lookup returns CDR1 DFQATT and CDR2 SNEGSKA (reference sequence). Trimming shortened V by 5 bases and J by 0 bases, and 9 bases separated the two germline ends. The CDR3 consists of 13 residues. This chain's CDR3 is CSARRGSTDTQYF. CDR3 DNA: TGCAGTGCTCGCAGGGGAAGCACAGATACGCAGTATTTT.

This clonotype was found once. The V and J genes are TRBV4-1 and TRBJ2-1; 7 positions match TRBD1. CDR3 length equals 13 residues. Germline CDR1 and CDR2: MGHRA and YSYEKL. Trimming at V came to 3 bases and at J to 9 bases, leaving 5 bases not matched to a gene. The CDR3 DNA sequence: TGCGCCAGCAGCCACGACGGGGACAGTGAGCAGTTCTTC. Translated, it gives CASSHDGDSEQFF.

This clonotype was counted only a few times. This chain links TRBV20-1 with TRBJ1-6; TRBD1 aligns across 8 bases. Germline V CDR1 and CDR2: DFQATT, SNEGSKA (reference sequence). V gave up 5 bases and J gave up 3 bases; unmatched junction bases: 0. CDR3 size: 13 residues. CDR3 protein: CSAGQGYNSPLHF. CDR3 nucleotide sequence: TGCAGTGCTGGACAGGGCTATAATTCACCCCTCCACTTT.

Here the CDR3 DNA reads TGCGCCAGCAGCAGAGGGCGGGGAGGCGATGAGCAGTTCTTC. It encodes CASSRGRGGDEQFF. The chain couples TRBV5-1 to TRBJ2-1, with D maybe TRBD2 (6 bases). The germline V and J ends were trimmed by 4 bases and 8 bases, with 16 bases remaining between them. The CDR3 length is 14 residues. Germline V gene sequence: CDR1 SGHRS, CDR2 YFSETQ.

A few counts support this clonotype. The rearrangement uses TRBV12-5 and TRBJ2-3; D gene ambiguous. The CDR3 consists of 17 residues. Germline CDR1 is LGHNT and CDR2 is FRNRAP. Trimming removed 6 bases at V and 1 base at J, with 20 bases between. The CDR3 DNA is TGTGCTAGTGGCCCCTCGGATTATACCCAAGGCACAGATACGCAGTATTTT. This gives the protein CASGPSDYTQGTDTQYF.

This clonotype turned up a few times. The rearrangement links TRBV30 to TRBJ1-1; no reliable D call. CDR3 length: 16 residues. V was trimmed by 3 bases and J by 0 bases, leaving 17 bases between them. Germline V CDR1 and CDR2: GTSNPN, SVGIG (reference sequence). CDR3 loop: CAWSPGLLSVNTEAFF. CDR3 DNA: TGTGCCTGGAGCCCGGGGTTACTCTCTGTGAACACTGAAGCTTTCTTT.

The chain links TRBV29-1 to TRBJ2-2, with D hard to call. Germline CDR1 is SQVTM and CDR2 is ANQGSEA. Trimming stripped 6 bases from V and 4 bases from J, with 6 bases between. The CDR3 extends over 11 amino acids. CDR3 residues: CSVKSTGELFF. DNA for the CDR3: TGCAGCGTCAAGAGCACCGGGGAGCTGTTTTTT.

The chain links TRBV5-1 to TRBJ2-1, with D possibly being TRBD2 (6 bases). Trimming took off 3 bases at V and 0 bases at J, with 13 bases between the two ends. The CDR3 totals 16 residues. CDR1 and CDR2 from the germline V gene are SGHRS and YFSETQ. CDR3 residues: CASSWDFASSYNEQFF. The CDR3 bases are TGCGCCAGCAGCTGGGACTTCGCGAGCTCCTACAATGAGCAGTTCTTC. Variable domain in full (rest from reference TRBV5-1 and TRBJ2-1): KAGVTQTPRYLIKTRGQQVTLSCSPISGHRSVSWYQQTPGQGLQFLFEYFSETQRNKGNFPGRFSGRQFSNSRSEMNVSTLELGDSALYLCASSWDFASSYNEQFFGPGTRLTVL.

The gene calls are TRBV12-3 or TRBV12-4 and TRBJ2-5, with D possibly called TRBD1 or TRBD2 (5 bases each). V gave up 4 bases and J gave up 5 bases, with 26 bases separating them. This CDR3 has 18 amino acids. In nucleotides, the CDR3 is TGTGCCAGCAGTTCGATGGAGGTGGGCAGGACGAAGGGGGAGACCCAGTACTTC. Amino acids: CASSSMEVGRTKGETQYF.

This CDR3 is CASSYWADQETQYF. The CDR3, as DNA: TGTGCCAGCAGTTACTGGGCGGACCAAGAGACCCAGTACTTC. The chain carries TRBV6-6 and TRBJ2-5, with unresolved D. The CDR3 loop spans 14 amino acids. Germline values: CDR1 MNHNY, CDR2 SVGAGI (reference sequence). The V end lost 1 base, the J end lost 0 bases, and 6 bases lay between the germline ends.

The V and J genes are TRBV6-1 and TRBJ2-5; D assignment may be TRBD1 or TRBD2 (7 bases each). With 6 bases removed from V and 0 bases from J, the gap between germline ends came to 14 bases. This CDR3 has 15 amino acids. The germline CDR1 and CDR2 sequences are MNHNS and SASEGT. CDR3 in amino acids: CASRGGTAYQETQYF. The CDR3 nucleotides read TGTGCCAGCAGGGGGGGGACAGCGTACCAAGAGACCCAGTACTTC.

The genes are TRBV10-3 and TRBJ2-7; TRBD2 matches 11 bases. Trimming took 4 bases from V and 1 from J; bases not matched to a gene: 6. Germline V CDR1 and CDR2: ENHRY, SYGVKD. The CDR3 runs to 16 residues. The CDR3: CAISASLAGGSYEQYF. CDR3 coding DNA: TGTGCCATCAGTGCCTCCCTAGCGGGGGGTTCCTACGAGCAGTACTTC.

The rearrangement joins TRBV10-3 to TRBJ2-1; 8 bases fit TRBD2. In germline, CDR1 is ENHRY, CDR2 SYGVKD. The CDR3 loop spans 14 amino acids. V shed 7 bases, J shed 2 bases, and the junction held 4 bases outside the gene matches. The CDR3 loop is CAIIASGPYNEQFF. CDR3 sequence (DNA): TGTGCCATCATTGCTAGCGGGCCCTACAATGAGCAGTTCTTC.

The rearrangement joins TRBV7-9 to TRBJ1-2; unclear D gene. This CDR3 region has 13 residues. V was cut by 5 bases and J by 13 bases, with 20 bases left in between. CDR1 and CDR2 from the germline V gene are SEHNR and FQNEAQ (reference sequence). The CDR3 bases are TGTGCCAGCAGCCCCGGCGAGCCCGACGTTGGCACCTTC. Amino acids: CASSPGEPDVGTF.

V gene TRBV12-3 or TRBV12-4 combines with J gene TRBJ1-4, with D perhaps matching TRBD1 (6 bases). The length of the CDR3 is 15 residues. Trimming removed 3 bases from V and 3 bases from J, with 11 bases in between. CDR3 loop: CASSLIRGANEKLFF. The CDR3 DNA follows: TGTGCCAGCAGTTTGATTAGGGGGGCTAATGAAAAACTGTTTTTT.

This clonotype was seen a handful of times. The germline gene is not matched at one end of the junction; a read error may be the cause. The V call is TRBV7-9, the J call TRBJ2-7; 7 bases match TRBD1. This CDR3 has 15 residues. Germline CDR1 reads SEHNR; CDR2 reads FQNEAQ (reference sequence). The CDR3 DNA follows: TGTGCCAGCAGGTTAGGGGGACAGAGCTCCTACGAGCAGTACTTC. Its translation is CASRLGGQSSYEQYF.